This record concerns one TCR beta chain sequence. Its specificity is not known. This entry is derived from a study of cytomegalovirus exposure and HLA in healthy donors. Whole-study context: Later analysis reported that the 120 or so validation repertoires shared the platform of the roughly 700 first-cohort repertoires. Findings and caveats of the study: Specific recognition of CMV antigens was confirmed in vitro for a few chains (all CMV-associated). The TCR clusters that emerged in the first cohort tended, a later analysis found, to co-occur in the 120 or so validation repertoires.

Only in-frame clones appear in the TCRdb table, and some are missing; sequencing was by immunoSEQ multiplex PCR. This table has about 170,000 clones, roughly 86% appearing once. CDR1 and CDR2 (germline): SGDLS, YYNGEE. The CDR3 consists of 14 residues. Unmatched junction bases numbered 6, after V lost 3 bases and J lost 6 bases. The roughly 120-subject validation cohort, separate from the roughly 700-subject first cohort, included the donors. Material for sequencing was PBMCs. The TCR was taken from a man aged 18 to 29 in good health and CMV-seropositive. The rearrangement uses TRBV9 and TRBJ1-1; TRBD1 matches at 9 bases. CDR3 nucleotides: TGTGCCAGCAGCGCCAGGACAGGGGTCGCTGAAGCTTTCTTT. It specifies CASSARTGVAEAFF.